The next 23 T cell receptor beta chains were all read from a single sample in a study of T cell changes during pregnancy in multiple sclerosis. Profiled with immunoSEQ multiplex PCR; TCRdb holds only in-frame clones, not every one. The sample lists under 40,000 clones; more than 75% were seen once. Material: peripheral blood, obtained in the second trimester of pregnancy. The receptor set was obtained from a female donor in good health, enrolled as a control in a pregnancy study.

CDR3 protein: CASSGGAPGYGYTF. The CDR3 DNA sequence: TGCGCCAGCAGCGGGGGGGCCCCGGGCTATGGCTACACCTTC. The genes are TRBV10-1 and TRBJ1-2; a weak D match, TRBD1 (6 bases). CDR1 and CDR2 from the germline V gene are WNHNN and SYGVQD (reference sequence). Trimming left V 6 bases short and J 4 bases short, with 15 bases between. The CDR3 sequence is 14 residues long.

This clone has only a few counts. The CDR3 nucleotides read TGTGCCGGGCACCTGAACACTGAAGCTTTCTTT. The encoded protein is CAGHLNTEAFF. The chain is built from TRBV2 and TRBJ1-1; D not certain. The germline V and J ends were trimmed by 11 bases and 0 bases, with 7 bases remaining between them. Germline values: CDR1 SNHLY, CDR2 FYNNEI. The CDR3 consists of 11 residues.

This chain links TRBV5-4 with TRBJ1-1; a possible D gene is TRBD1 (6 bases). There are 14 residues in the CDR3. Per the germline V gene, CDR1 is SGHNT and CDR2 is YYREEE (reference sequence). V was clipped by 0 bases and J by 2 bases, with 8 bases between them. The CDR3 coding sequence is TGTGCCAGCAGCTTGGGCAGGGGCAACACTGAAGCTTTCTTT. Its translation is CASSLGRGNTEAFF.

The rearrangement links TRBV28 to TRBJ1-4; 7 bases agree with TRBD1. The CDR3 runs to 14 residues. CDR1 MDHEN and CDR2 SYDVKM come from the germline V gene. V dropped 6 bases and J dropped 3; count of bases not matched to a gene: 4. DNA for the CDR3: TGTGCCAGCAGCAACAGGGGCCCTAATGAAAAACTGTTTTTT. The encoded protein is CASSNRGPNEKLFF.

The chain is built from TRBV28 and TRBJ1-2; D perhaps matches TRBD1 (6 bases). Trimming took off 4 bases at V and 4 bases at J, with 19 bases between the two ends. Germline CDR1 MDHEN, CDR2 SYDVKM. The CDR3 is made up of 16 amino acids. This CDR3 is CASSSPAGGMSYGYTF. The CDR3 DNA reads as TGTGCCAGCAGTTCCCCTGCGGGGGGCATGTCCTATGGCTACACCTTC.

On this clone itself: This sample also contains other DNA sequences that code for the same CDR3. In DNA form, the CDR3 reads TGTGCCAGCAGCGTGGGCGGGGCAGATACGCAGTATTTT. Translating gives CASSVGGADTQYF. V usage is TRBV9 and J usage is TRBJ2-3; D possibly corresponds to TRBD2 (6 bases). Germline CDR1 is SGDLS and CDR2 is YYNGEE. This CDR3 has 13 residues. Trimming shortened V by 2 bases and J by 4 bases, and 8 bases separated the two germline ends.

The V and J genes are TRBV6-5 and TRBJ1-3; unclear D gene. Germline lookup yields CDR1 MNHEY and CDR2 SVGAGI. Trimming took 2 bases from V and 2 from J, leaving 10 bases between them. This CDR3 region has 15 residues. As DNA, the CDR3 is TGTGCCAGCAGTTACCGAGGCGGAGCTGGAAACACCATATATTTT. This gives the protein CASSYRGGAGNTIYF.

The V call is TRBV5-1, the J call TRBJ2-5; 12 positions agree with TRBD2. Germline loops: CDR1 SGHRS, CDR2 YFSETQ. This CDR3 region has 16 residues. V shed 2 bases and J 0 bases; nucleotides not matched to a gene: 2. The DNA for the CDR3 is TGCGCCAGCAGCTTAGGGACTAGCGGGTACCAAGAGACCCAGTACTTC. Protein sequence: CASSLGTSGYQETQYF.

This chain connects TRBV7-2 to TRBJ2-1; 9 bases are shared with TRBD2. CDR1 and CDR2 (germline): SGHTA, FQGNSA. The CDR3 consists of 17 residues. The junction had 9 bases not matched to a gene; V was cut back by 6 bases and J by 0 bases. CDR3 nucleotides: TGTGCCAGCAGGAAATTTTTAGCGGGGGCCTCCTACAATGAGCAGTTCTTC. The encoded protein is CASRKFLAGASYNEQFF.

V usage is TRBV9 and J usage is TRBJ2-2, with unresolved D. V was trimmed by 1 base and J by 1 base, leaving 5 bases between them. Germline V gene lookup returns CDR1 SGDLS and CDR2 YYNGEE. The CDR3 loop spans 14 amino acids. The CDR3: CASSVSKNTGELFF. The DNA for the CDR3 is TGTGCCAGCAGCGTATCTAAGAACACCGGGGAGCTGTTTTTT. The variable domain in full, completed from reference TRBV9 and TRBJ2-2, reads DSGVTQTPKHLITATGQRVTLRCSPRSGDLSVYWYQQSLDQGLQFLIQYYNGEERAKGNILERFSAQQFPDLHSELNLSSLELGDSALYFCASSVSKNTGELFFGEGSRLTVL.

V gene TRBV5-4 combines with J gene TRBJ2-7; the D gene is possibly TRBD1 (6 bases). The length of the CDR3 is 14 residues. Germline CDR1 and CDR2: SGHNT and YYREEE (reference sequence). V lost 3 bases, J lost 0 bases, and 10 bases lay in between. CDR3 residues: CASSSMDSSYEQYF. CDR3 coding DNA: TGTGCCAGCAGCTCGATGGACAGCTCCTACGAGCAGTACTTC.

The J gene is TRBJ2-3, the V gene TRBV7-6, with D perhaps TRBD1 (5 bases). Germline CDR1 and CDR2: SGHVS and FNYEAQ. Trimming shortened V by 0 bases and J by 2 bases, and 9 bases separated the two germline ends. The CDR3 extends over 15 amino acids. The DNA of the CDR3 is TGTGCCAGCAGCTTAGCGAAGGGGCTCACAGATACGCAGTATTTT. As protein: CASSLAKGLTDTQYF.

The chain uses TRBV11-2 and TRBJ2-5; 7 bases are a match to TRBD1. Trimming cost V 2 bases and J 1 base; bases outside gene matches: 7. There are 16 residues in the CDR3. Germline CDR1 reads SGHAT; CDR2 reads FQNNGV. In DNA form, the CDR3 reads TGTGCCAGCAGCTTAAGGGGGCCGAGTCCCCAAGAGACCCAGTACTTC. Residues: CASSLRGPSPQETQYF.

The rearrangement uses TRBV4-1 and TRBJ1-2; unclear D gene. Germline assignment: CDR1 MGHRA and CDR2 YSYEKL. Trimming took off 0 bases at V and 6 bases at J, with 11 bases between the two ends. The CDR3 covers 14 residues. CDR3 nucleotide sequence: TGCGCCAGCAGCCAAGATCACAGCCTGAATGGCTACACCTTC. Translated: CASSQDHSLNGYTF.

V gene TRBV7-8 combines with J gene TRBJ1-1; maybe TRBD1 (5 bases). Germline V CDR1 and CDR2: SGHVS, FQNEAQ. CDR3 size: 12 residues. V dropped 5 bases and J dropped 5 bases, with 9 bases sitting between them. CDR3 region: CASSPGGTEAFF. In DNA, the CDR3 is TGTGCCAGCAGCCCGGGGGGGACTGAAGCTTTCTTT.

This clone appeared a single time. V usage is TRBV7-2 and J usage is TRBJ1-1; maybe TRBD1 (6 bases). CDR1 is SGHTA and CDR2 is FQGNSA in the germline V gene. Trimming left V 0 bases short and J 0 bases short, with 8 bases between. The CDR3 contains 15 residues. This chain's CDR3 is CASSLAYRVNTEAFF. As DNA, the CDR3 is TGTGCCAGCAGCTTAGCGTACAGGGTGAACACTGAAGCTTTCTTT.

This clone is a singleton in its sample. The CDR3 here is CSVGQGGGETQYF. DNA for the CDR3: TGCAGCGTTGGACAGGGGGGAGGAGAGACCCAGTACTTC. This chain joins TRBV29-1 and TRBJ2-5, with TRBD1 matching 9 bases. Trimming cost V 4 bases and J 4 bases; bases outside gene matches: 4. CDR1 and CDR2 (germline): SQVTM, ANQGSEA. The CDR3 has 13 amino acids.

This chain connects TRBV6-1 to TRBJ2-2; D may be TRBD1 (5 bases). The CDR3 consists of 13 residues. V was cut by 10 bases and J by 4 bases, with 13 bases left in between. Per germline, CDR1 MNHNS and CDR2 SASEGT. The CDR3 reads CATKQAPTGELFF. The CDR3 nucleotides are TGTGCCACCAAACAGGCGCCCACCGGGGAGCTGTTTTTT.

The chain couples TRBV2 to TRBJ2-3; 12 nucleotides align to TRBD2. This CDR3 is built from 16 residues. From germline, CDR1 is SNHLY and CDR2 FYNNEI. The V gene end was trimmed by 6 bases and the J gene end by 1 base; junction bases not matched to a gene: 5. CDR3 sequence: CASRAGTSGRTDTQYF. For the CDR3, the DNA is TGTGCCAGCAGAGCGGGGACTAGCGGGCGCACAGATACGCAGTATTTT.

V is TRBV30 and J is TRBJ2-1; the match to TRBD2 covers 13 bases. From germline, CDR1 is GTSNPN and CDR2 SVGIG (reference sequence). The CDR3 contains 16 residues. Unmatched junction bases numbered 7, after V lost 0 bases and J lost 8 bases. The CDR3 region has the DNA TGTGCCTGGAGTGTAAAGACTAGCGGGAGGAAGGATGAGCAGTTCTTC. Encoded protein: CAWSVKTSGRKDEQFF. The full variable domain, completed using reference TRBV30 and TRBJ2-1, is SQTIHQWPATLVQPVGSPLSLECTVEGTSNPNLYWYRQAAGRGLQLLFYSVGIGQISSEVPQNLSASRPQDRQFILSSKKLLLSDSGFYLCAWSVKTSGRKDEQFFGPGTRLTVL.

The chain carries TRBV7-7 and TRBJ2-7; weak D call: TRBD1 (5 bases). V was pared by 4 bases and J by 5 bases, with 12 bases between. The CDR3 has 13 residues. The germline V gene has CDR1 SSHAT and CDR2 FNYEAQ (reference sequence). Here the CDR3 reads CASSSPPGNEQYF. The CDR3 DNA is TGTGCCAGCAGCTCGCCCCCAGGGAACGAGCAGTACTTC.

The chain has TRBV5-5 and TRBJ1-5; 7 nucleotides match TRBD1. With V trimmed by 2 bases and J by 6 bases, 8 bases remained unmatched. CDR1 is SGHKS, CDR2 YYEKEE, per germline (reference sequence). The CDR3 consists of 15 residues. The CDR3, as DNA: TGTGCCAGCAGCTTCACAGGGGAGCGGATTCAGCCCCAGCATTTT. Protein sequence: CASSFTGERIQPQHF.

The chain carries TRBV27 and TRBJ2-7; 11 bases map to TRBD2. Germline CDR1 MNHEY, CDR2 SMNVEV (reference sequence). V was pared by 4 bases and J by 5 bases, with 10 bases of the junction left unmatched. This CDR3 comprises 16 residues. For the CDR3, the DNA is TGTGCCAGCAGTTCCCCGTTACTAGCGGGGGTCGACGAGCAGTACTTC. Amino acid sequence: CASSSPLLAGVDEQYF.